The 11 T cell receptor beta chains below were found in one sample sequenced in a study of beta chain features in type 1 diabetes. cDNA synthesis used the whole RNA isolate, giving expressed TCRB sequences. The protocol was immunoSEQ multiplex PCR, while the TCRdb copy is restricted to in-frame clones and leaves out a portion. Altogether hundreds of thousands of clones are present, 11% being singletons, with the ten largest covering about 0.045%. Sequencing used naive CD4+ T cells from blood. The receptors stem from a woman in her late teens or twenties in good health.

This clone turned up a few times. The V call is TRBV6-5, the J call TRBJ2-1; D is ambiguous. The CDR3 is 13 residues long. Between the trimmed V and J ends, which lost 6 bases and 7 bases, there was a span of 13 bases. Germline CDR1 is MNHEY and CDR2 is SVGAGI. CDR3: CASRLGLRNEQFF. CDR3 DNA sequence: TGTGCCAGCAGACTCGGTCTCAGGAATGAGCAGTTCTTC.

In this sample, this clone turned up a few times. The chain carries TRBV7-2 and TRBJ1-2, with D possibly being TRBD1 (5 bases). Trimming removed 5 bases at V and 4 bases at J, with 17 bases between. CDR3 length: 15 residues. Germline V gene data show CDR1 as SGHTA and CDR2 as FQGNSA. The CDR3 here is CASSPRAGDRYGYTF. The DNA for the CDR3 is TGTGCCAGCAGCCCGAGAGCGGGGGACCGCTATGGCTACACCTTC.

The genes are TRBV7-2 and TRBJ1-5, with 7 bases aligning to TRBD1. CDR3 size: 13 residues. The germline CDR1 and CDR2 sequences are SGHTA and FQGNSA. J gave up 5 bases and V 3 bases, and 1 base lay outside the gene matches. CDR3 nucleotide sequence: TGTGCCAGCAGCTTCCAGGGGGATCAGCCCCAGCATTTT. Translation gives CASSFQGDQPQHF.

This clone has just a few counts. The V gene is TRBV4-1, the J gene TRBJ2-2; D may match TRBD1 or TRBD2 (5 bases each). Trimming took off 1 base at V and 1 base at J, with 10 bases between the two ends. This CDR3 comprises 16 residues. Per the germline V gene, CDR1 is MGHRA and CDR2 is YSYEKL. The CDR3 DNA reads TGCGCCAGCAGCCAAGGACGGGGCGTGAACACCGGGGAGCTGTTTTTT. This sequence encodes CASSQGRGVNTGELFF.

The gene calls are TRBV7-2 and TRBJ2-1; TRBD2 might be the D (5 bases). Trimming pared 5 bases from V and 0 bases from J, leaving 11 bases between. The CDR3 totals 15 residues. CDR1 is SGHTA and CDR2 is FQGNSA in the germline V gene. CDR3 in DNA: TGTGCCAGCAGCCCCGGACTGGCCTCCTACAATGAGCAGTTCTTC. It yields the protein CASSPGLASYNEQFF. The whole variable domain, remainder taken from reference TRBV7-2 and TRBJ2-1, is GAGVSQSPSNKVTEKGKDVELRCDPISGHTALYWYRQSLGQGLEFLIYFQGNSAPDKSGLPSDRFSAERTGGSVSTLTIQRTQQEDSAVYLCASSPGLASYNEQFFGPGTRLTVL.

The sample holds a few counts of this clone. The chain couples TRBV20-1 to TRBJ1-1; D is undetermined. This CDR3 region has 10 residues. V lost 6 bases to trimming and J lost 8 bases, with 10 bases between them. Germline CDR1 and CDR2: DFQATT and SNEGSKA (reference sequence). CDR3 amino acids: CSAWGLEAFF. In DNA form, the CDR3 reads TGCAGTGCCTGGGGTTTAGAAGCTTTCTTT.

This clone was picked up a small number of times. The genes are TRBV19 and TRBJ2-7; D possibly corresponds to TRBD2 (5 bases). CDR1 is LNHDA and CDR2 is SQIVND in the germline V gene (reference sequence). The V gene lost 6 bases and the J gene lost 2 bases, with 8 bases spanning the gap. The CDR3 totals 12 residues. CDR3 DNA: TGTGCCAGTAGCCCCGGGACCTACGAGCAGTACTTC. It codes for CASSPGTYEQYF.

This sequence joins TRBV4-1 and TRBJ2-5; no reliable D call. With 1 base removed from V and 3 bases from J, the gap between germline ends came to 15 bases. The CDR3 has 16 amino acids. Germline CDR1 MGHRA, CDR2 YSYEKL. The DNA of the CDR3 is TGCGCCAGCAGCCAAGTTCCAGGAGTTTTTAAAGAGACCCAGTACTTC. Its protein is CASSQVPGVFKETQYF.

This clone has a handful of counts. The chain couples TRBV4-1 to TRBJ2-2; no clear D. V lost 2 bases and J 6 bases, leaving 7 bases between the germline ends. CDR3 size: 13 residues. Looked up from germline, CDR1 is MGHRA and CDR2 is YSYEKL. The CDR3 here is CASSQTVSGELFF. Here the CDR3 DNA reads TGCGCCAGCAGCCAAACGGTGTCCGGGGAGCTGTTTTTT.

This clone came up a few times. V usage is TRBV7-9 and J usage is TRBJ2-1; possibly TRBD2 for D (6 bases). The CDR3 runs to 15 residues. From germline, CDR1 is SEHNR and CDR2 FQNEAQ (reference sequence). Trimming pared 7 bases from V and 6 bases from J, leaving 19 bases between. This CDR3 is CASTPGEFPANEQFF. The CDR3 DNA follows: TGTGCCAGCACCCCGGGGGAATTCCCCGCCAATGAGCAGTTCTTC. The full variable domain, with the rest looked up from reference TRBV7-9 and TRBJ2-1, is DTGVSQNPRHKITKRGQNVTFRCDPISEHNRLYWYRQTLGQGPEFLTYFQNEAQLEKSRLLSDRFSAERPKGSFSTLEIQRTEQGDSAMYLCASTPGEFPANEQFFGPGTRLTVL.

This sequence joins TRBV9 and TRBJ2-7; D call uncertain. The germline V and J ends were trimmed by 0 bases and 2 bases, with 12 bases remaining between them. The CDR3 covers 15 residues. Germline V gene data show CDR1 as SGDLS and CDR2 as YYNGEE. CDR3 in DNA: TGTGCCAGCAGCGTAGCTGGTGGTGGGGCCTACGAGCAGTACTTC. Its translation: CASSVAGGGAYEQYF.